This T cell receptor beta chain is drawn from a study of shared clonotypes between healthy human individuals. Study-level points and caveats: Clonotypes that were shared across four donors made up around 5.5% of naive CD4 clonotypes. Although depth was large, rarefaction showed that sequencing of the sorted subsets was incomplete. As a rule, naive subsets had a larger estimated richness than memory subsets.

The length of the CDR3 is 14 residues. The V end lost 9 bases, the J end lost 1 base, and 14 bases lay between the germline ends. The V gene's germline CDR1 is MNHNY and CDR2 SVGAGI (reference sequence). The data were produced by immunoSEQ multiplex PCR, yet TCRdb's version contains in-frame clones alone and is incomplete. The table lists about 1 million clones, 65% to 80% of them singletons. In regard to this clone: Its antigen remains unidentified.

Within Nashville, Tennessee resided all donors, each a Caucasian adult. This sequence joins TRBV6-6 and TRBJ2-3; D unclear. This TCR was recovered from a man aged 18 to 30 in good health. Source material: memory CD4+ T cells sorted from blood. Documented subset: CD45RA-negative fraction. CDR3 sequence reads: CASRLGTGTDTQYF. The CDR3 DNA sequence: TGTGCCAGTCGATTAGGAACCGGCACAGATACGCAGTATTTT.